What follows are 23 T cell receptor beta chains derived from one specimen sequenced in a study of blood T cell repertoires in COVID-19. Only in-frame clones appear in the TCRdb table, and some are missing; sequencing was by immunoSEQ multiplex PCR. The table has roughly 49,000 clones, around 87% seen once; the top ten hold 6.5%. The sequenced sample was peripheral blood. The source of these receptors is a man aged 45-60 years with active COVID-19.

This clone came up once. V gene TRBV19 combines with J gene TRBJ1-1; 8 bases align to TRBD1. This CDR3 spans 12 amino acids. J gave up 10 bases and V 5 bases, and 6 bases lay outside the gene matches. Germline V lookup: CDR1 LNHDA, CDR2 SQIVND (reference sequence). CDR3 region: CASSQTGVRAFF. As DNA, the CDR3 is TGTGCCAGTAGTCAGACAGGGGTTCGAGCTTTCTTT.

This clone was counted once. V gene TRBV27 combines with J gene TRBJ2-5; D possibly corresponds to TRBD2 (7 bases). Trimming cost V 3 bases and J 7 bases, with 18 bases left between them. The germline V gene has CDR1 MNHEY and CDR2 SMNVEV (reference sequence). This CDR3 contains 15 residues. The CDR3 is CASSFWTRGDRTQYF. CDR3 DNA: TGTGCCAGCAGTTTCTGGACTAGGGGGGACCGGACCCAGTACTTC.

The V and J genes are TRBV4-2 and TRBJ2-3, with 7 bases fitting TRBD2. V lost 4 bases, J lost 3 bases, and 13 bases stayed unmatched. Germline V gives CDR1 LGHNA, CDR2 YNFKEQ. The CDR3 sequence is 17 residues long. The CDR3 loop is CASSRVDTTRGTDTQYF. CDR3 sequence (DNA): TGTGCCAGCAGCCGCGTCGACACCACGCGGGGGACAGATACGCAGTATTTT.

The V and J genes are TRBV4-2 and TRBJ2-2; tentatively, D is TRBD1 (6 bases). The CDR3 sequence is 15 residues long. The V end lost 3 bases, the J end lost 3 bases, and 11 bases lay between the germline ends. In germline, CDR1 is LGHNA, CDR2 YNFKEQ. CDR3 nucleotide sequence: TGTGCCAGCAGCCACCCAGGGGACGACACCGGGGAGCTGTTTTTT. Its translation is CASSHPGDDTGELFF.

The chain joins TRBV6-1 to TRBJ1-4; 9 bases agree with TRBD1. Trimming at V came to 6 bases and at J to 6 bases, leaving 8 bases not matched to a gene. This CDR3 has 15 amino acids. Germline V CDR1 and CDR2: MNHNS, SASEGT. This CDR3 reads CASRRGTGTHEKLFF. DNA for the CDR3: TGTGCCAGCAGAAGGGGGACAGGGACCCATGAAAAACTGTTTTTT.

This chain connects TRBV5-6 to TRBJ1-3; D may be TRBD1 (5 bases). CDR1 and CDR2 (germline): SGHDT, YYEEEE. V dropped 3 bases and J dropped 0 bases, with 16 bases sitting between them. CDR3 length equals 17 residues. The CDR3: CASSWRVGLISGNTIYF. The CDR3 coding sequence is TGTGCCAGCAGCTGGCGTGTGGGGCTGATCTCTGGAAACACCATATATTTT.

This clone was observed a single time. This chain joins TRBV6-5 and TRBJ2-3; no firm D call. Trimming pared 10 bases from V and 7 bases from J, leaving 15 bases between. Germline V gene data show CDR1 as MNHEY and CDR2 as SVGAGI. The CDR3 consists of 12 residues. The CDR3 DNA sequence: TGTGCCATCTCTTCCCCCAGTAATACGCAGTATTTT. Translation: CAISSPSNTQYF.

CDR3: CASSLSRGGEQYF. The CDR3 bases are TGCGCCAGCAGCTTGTCCCGGGGTGGGGAGCAGTACTTC. The chain is built from TRBV5-1 and TRBJ2-7, with TRBD2 as a possible D gene (5 bases). The germline V gene encodes CDR1 SGHRS and CDR2 YFSETQ. V lost 1 base to trimming and J lost 7 bases, with 12 bases between them. CDR3 length equals 13 residues.

V and J are TRBV27 and TRBJ1-1; 11 bases map to TRBD1. Germline V gene data show CDR1 as MNHEY and CDR2 as SMNVEV (reference sequence). V trimming: 8 bases; J trimming: 0 bases; junction bases outside the gene matches: 8. The CDR3 runs 16 residues. The CDR3 region is CASGHWTGGLNTEAFF. CDR3 nucleotides: TGTGCCAGCGGCCATTGGACAGGGGGCCTGAACACTGAAGCTTTCTTT.

About this clone itself: Within the sample, other DNA sequences also encode this same CDR3. The genes are TRBV4-3 and TRBJ1-4, with no clear D. Deletions cut 4 bases from V and 8 bases from J, with 17 bases between. The CDR3 has 15 amino acids. CDR1 is LGHNA, CDR2 YSLEER, per germline. This chain's CDR3 is CASSPSSGLREKLFF. CDR3 coding DNA: TGCGCCAGCAGCCCCTCGAGCGGCCTTAGGGAAAAACTGTTTTTT.

CDR3: CASSSGTPPYF. The CDR3 DNA follows: TGTGCCAGCAGCTCCGGGACACCCCCGTACTTC. The chain couples TRBV6-5 to TRBJ2-7; TRBD1 is a possible D gene (6 bases). In germline, CDR1 is MNHEY, CDR2 SVGAGI. V lost 6 bases, J lost 12 bases, and 15 bases lay in between. This CDR3 region has 11 residues.

The chain is built from TRBV6-5 and TRBJ2-3; 9 bases match TRBD1. The ends lost 6 bases at V and 8 bases at J; junction bases unmatched: 12. This CDR3 comprises 15 residues. Germline V CDR1 and CDR2: MNHEY, SVGAGI. CDR3 region: CASRPPGQGRGTQYF. The CDR3 DNA reads as TGTGCCAGCAGACCTCCGGGACAGGGTAGAGGTACGCAGTATTTT.

The chain employs TRBV6-1 and TRBJ1-2; D may be TRBD1 (5 bases). Deletions cut 7 bases from V and 6 bases from J, with 18 bases between. Germline V gene lookup returns CDR1 MNHNS and CDR2 SASEGT. The length of the CDR3 is 14 residues. The chain's CDR3 is CASTQGGRWDGYTF. Here the CDR3 DNA reads TGTGCCAGCACCCAGGGTGGCAGGTGGGATGGCTACACCTTC.

This rearrangement joins TRBV5-1 to TRBJ2-7, with unresolved D. The CDR3 runs to 13 residues. Trimming removed 1 base from V and 1 base from J, with 6 bases in between. Germline V lookup: CDR1 SGHRS, CDR2 YFSETQ. CDR3 protein: CASSLSRSYEQYF. In DNA form, the CDR3 reads TGCGCCAGCAGCTTGAGCAGGTCCTACGAGCAGTACTTC.

The chain employs TRBV5-1 and TRBJ2-7, with no clear D. CDR3 length: 14 amino acids. Germline V lookup: CDR1 SGHRS, CDR2 YFSETQ. V was trimmed by 1 base and J by 1 base, leaving 9 bases between them. The CDR3 here is CASSLSPDSYEQYF. The CDR3 bases are TGCGCCAGCAGCTTGAGCCCCGATTCCTACGAGCAGTACTTC.

This sequence joins TRBV29-1 and TRBJ2-7, with 11 bases that match TRBD2. J lost 4 bases, V lost 6 bases, and 5 bases had no gene match. The germline CDR1 and CDR2 sequences are SQVTM and ANQGSEA. The CDR3 is 13 residues long. The CDR3 region is CSVITSGSYEQYF. CDR3 sequence (DNA): TGCAGCGTAATAACTAGCGGGAGTTACGAGCAGTACTTC.

This clone is a singleton in its sample. The chain is built from TRBV7-8 and TRBJ1-4, with a possible D match to TRBD1 (5 bases). The CDR3 loop spans 16 amino acids. CDR1 and CDR2 from the germline V gene are SGHVS and FQNEAQ. V shed 0 bases and J shed 8 bases, with 16 bases lying between them. Here the CDR3 reads CASSLATGTEREKLFF. The DNA for the CDR3 is TGTGCCAGCAGCTTAGCTACCGGGACTGAGAGGGAAAAACTGTTTTTT.

This clone was counted once. This chain uses TRBV5-4 with TRBJ2-1; D unresolved. There are 14 residues in the CDR3. CDR1 is SGHNT, CDR2 YYREEE, per germline (reference sequence). V was pared by 4 bases and J by 5 bases, with 13 bases between. The CDR3 loop is CASSLKKSNNEQFF. The CDR3 DNA follows: TGTGCCAGCAGCCTTAAAAAGTCTAACAATGAGCAGTTCTTC.

The rearrangement uses TRBV19 and TRBJ2-5, with D perhaps TRBD2 (6 bases). The CDR3 spans 19 residues. Trimming left V 6 bases short and J 5 bases short, with 31 bases between. CDR1 and CDR2 (germline): LNHDA, SQIVND (reference sequence). The CDR3 sequence is CASSFPRGEDGSHRETQYF. In DNA form, the CDR3 reads TGTGCCAGTAGCTTTCCCCGGGGCGAAGACGGGAGCCACCGGGAGACCCAGTACTTC.

V usage is TRBV7-9 and J usage is TRBJ2-2; a possible D gene is TRBD1 (5 bases). The CDR3 covers 16 residues. CDR1 is SEHNR, CDR2 FQNEAQ, per germline (reference sequence). The germline V and J ends were trimmed by 1 base and 3 bases, with 12 bases remaining between them. CDR3 coding DNA: TGTGCCAGCAGCTTAGGCTCCACAGGACACACCGGGGAGCTGTTTTTT. It specifies CASSLGSTGHTGELFF.

As DNA, the CDR3 is TGTGCCAGCCTCAGTGGAGTTAGCACAGATACGCAGTATTTT. Amino acid sequence: CASLSGVSTDTQYF. The gene calls are TRBV19 and TRBJ2-3, with D unresolved. V was shortened by 9 bases and J by 0 bases, with 13 bases between the two germline ends. Germline V CDR1 and CDR2: LNHDA, SQIVND (reference sequence). The CDR3 loop spans 14 amino acids.

This clone came up once. The rearrangement links TRBV18 to TRBJ1-1, with a tentative D call TRBD1 (5 bases). Germline-derived CDR1 and CDR2 are KGHSH and LQKENI. CDR3 length: 16 residues. V shed 5 bases and J shed 0 bases, with 16 bases lying between them. The CDR3 DNA is TGTGCCAGCTCAACCGGACCGGGACTGATGAACACTGAAGCTTTCTTT. Protein sequence: CASSTGPGLMNTEAFF. The variable domain in full, completed from reference TRBV18 and TRBJ1-1, reads NAGVMQNPRHLVRRRGQEARLRCSPMKGHSHVYWYRQLPEEGLKFMVYLQKENIIDESGMPKERFSAEFPKEGPSILRIQQVVRGDSAAYFCASSTGPGLMNTEAFFGQGTRLTVV.

V usage is TRBV19 and J usage is TRBJ1-1, with 11 bases lining up with TRBD1. V lost 5 bases to trimming and J lost 5 bases; unmatched junction nucleotides: 19. The germline CDR1 and CDR2 sequences are LNHDA and SQIVND (reference sequence). The CDR3 runs to 19 residues. CDR3 bases: TGTGCCAGTAGTCTAGTCTGGGTTTGGACAGGGGGCGTGAGGACTGAAGCTTTCTTT. It is translated as CASSLVWVWTGGVRTEAFF.